The subject of this entry is one T cell receptor (beta chain). As yet, its antigen is unknown. The sample is drawn from a study of T cell repertoires in cytomegalovirus infection. Turning to the study itself: Recently identified HLA-C-restricted CMV epitopes and well-studied HLA-B-restricted CMV epitopes were used by the study.

TCRdb re-derived calls from the reads in MiXCR, one entry per CDR3 protein. The profile covers hundreds of thousands of distinct CDR3 sequences, with around a third appearing a single time and 18% taken by the ten largest. The CDR3 is made up of 15 amino acids. In germline, CDR1 is DFQATT, CDR2 SNEGSKA (reference sequence). V was pared by 2 bases and J by 2 bases, with 12 bases between. Source: cultured PBMCs, taken from culture after CMV antigen stimulation. This sequence was found in a human donor in good health (CMV status not recorded). Some clones in this sample may be carry-over from other donors' samples. V is TRBV20-1 and J is TRBJ1-4, with a tentative D call TRBD1 (6 bases). Here the CDR3 reads CSARTRTATNEKLFF. The CDR3 nucleotides are TGCAGTGCTAGAACTCGGACAGCGACTAATGAAAAACTGTTTTTT.